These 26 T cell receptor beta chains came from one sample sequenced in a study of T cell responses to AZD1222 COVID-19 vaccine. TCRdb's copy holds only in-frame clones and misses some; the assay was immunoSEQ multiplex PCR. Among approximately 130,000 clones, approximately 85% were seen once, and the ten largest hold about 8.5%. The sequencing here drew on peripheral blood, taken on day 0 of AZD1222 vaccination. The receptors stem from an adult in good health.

This chain's CDR3 is CASSLGGDGYTF. Written as DNA, the CDR3 is TGTGCCAGCAGCTTGGGGGGCGATGGCTACACCTTC. This sequence joins TRBV5-5 and TRBJ1-2; perhaps TRBD1 as D (5 bases). Trimming cost V 0 bases and J 6 bases, with 6 bases left between them. Germline V gene sequence: CDR1 SGHKS, CDR2 YYEKEE (reference sequence). This CDR3 has 12 residues.

CDR3 bases: TGTGCCAGCAGCTCTTCGCGGACCCCCAATTCACCCCTCCACTTT. Encoded protein: CASSSSRTPNSPLHF. The chain is built from TRBV7-9 and TRBJ1-6; D gene ambiguous. V lost 4 bases to trimming and J lost 7 bases, with 14 bases between them. Germline V gives CDR1 SEHNR, CDR2 FQNEAQ (reference sequence). The CDR3 extends over 15 amino acids.

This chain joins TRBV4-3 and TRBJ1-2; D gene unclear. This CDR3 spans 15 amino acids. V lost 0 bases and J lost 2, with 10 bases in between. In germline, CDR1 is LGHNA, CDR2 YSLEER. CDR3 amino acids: CASSQESVVNYGYTF. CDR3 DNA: TGCGCCAGCAGCCAAGAGTCTGTTGTAAACTATGGCTACACCTTC.

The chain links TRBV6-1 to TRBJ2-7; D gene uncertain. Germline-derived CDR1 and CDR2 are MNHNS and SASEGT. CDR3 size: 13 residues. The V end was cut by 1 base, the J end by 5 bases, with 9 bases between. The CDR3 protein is CASSEVGSHEQYF. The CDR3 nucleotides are TGTGCCAGCAGTGAAGTCGGCAGTCACGAGCAGTACTTC.

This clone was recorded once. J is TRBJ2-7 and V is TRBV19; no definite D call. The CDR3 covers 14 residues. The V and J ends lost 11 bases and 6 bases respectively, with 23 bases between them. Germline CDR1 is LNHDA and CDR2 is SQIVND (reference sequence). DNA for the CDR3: TGTGCCGGGGTTCTGGTGGGCCGCCACGTCGAGCAGTACTTC. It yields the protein CAGVLVGRHVEQYF.

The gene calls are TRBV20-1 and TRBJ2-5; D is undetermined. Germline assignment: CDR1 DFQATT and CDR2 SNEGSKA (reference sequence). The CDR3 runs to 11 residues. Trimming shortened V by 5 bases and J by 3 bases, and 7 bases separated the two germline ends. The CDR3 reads CSALKEETQYF. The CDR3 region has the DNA TGCAGTGCTCTGAAGGAAGAGACCCAGTACTTC.

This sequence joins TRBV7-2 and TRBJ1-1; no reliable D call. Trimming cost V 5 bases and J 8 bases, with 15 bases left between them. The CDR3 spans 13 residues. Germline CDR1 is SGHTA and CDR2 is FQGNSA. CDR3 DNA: TGTGCCAGCAGCCGTGTTCAGCCGAGGGAAGCTTTCTTT. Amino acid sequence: CASSRVQPREAFF.

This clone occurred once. The CDR3 sequence is CASSRPSGISAWYF. In nucleotides, the CDR3 is TGTGCCAGCAGTAGACCTAGCGGGATCTCAGCCTGGTATTTT. V is TRBV6-2 or TRBV6-3 and J is TRBJ2-3, with 9 bases that match TRBD2. Germline V gene lookup returns CDR1 MNHEY and CDR2 SVGEGT. The CDR3 is made up of 14 amino acids. After removal of 5 bases from V and 14 bases from J, the junction contained 14 bases not matched to a gene.

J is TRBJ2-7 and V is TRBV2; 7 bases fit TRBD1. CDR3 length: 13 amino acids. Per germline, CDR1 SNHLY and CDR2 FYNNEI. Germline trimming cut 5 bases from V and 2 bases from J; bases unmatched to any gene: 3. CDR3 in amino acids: CASSLDRAYEQYF. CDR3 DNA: TGTGCCAGCAGTCTAGACAGGGCCTACGAGCAGTACTTC.

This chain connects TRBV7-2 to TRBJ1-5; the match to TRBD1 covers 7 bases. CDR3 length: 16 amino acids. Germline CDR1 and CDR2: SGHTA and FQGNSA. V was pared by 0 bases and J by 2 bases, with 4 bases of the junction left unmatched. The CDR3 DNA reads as TGTGCCAGCAGCTTAGCCCCAGGGGGGGGCAATCAGCCCCAGCATTTT. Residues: CASSLAPGGGNQPQHF. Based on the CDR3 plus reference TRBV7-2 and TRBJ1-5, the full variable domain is GAGVSQSPSNKVTEKGKDVELRCDPISGHTALYWYRQSLGQGLEFLIYFQGNSAPDKSGLPSDRFSAERTGGSVSTLTIQRTQQEDSAVYLCASSLAPGGGNQPQHFGDGTRLSIL.

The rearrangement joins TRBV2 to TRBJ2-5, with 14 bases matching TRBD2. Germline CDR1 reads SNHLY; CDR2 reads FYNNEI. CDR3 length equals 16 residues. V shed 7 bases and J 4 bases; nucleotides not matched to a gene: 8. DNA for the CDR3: TGTGCCAGCACCCGGACTAGCGGGAGGAACGGAGAGACCCAGTACTTC. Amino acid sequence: CASTRTSGRNGETQYF. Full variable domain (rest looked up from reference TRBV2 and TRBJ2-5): EPEVTQTPSHQVTQMGQEVILRCVPISNHLYFYWYRQILGQKVEFLVSFYNNEISEKSEIFDDQFSVERPDGSNFTLKIRSTKLEDSAMYFCASTRTSGRNGETQYFGPGTRLLVL.

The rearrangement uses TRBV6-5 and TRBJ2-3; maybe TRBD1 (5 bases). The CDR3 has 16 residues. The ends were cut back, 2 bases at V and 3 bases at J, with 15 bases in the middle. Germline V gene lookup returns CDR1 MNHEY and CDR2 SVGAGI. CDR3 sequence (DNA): TGTGCCAGCAGTTACCAGGGATTCCGTAATACAGATACGCAGTATTTT. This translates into CASSYQGFRNTDTQYF.

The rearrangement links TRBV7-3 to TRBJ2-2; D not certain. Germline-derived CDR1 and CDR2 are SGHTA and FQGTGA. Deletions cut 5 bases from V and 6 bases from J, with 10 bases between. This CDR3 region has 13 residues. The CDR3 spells CASSPYGSGELFF. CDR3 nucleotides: TGTGCCAGCAGCCCCTACGGCTCCGGGGAGCTGTTTTTT.

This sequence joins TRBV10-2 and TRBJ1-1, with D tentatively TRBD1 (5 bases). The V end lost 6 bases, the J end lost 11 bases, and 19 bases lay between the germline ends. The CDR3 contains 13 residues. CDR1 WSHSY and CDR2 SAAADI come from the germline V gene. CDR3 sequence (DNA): TGCGCCAGCAGGGACCGGGACTGGATTACCGCTTTCTTT. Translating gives CASRDRDWITAFF.

CDR3 sequence: CASSFSPSRNSGNTIYF. CDR3 sequence (DNA): TGTGCCAGCAGCTTTTCCCCTAGTAGGAACTCTGGAAACACCATATATTTT. The V and J genes are TRBV5-5 and TRBJ1-3; D not resolved. The CDR3 extends over 17 amino acids. Trimming shortened V by 2 bases and J by 0 bases, and 15 bases separated the two germline ends. From germline, CDR1 is SGHKS and CDR2 YYEKEE (reference sequence).

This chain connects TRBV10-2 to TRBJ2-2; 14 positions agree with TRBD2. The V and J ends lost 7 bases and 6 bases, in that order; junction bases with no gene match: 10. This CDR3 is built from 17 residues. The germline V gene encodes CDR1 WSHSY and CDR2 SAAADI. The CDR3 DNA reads TGCGCCAGCACCAGGACTAGCGGGGGGACGGGGGCCGGGGAGCTGTTTTTT. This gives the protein CASTRTSGGTGAGELFF.

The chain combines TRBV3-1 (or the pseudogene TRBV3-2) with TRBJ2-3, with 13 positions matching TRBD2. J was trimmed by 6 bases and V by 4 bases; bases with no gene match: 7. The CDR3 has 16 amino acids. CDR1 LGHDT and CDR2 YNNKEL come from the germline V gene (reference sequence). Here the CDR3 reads CASSPQLAGGRDTQYF. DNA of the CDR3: TGTGCCAGCAGCCCCCAACTAGCGGGAGGGAGGGATACGCAGTATTTT.

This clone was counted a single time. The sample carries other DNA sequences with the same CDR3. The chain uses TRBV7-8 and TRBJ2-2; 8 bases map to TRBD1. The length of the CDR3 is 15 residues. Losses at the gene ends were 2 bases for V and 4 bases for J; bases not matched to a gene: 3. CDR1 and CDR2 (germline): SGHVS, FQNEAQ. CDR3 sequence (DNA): TGTGCCAGCAGCTTACTCGGACAGGGCACCGGGGAGCTGTTTTTT. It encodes CASSLLGQGTGELFF. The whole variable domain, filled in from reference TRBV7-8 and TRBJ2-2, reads GAGVSQSPRYKVAKRGQDVALRCDPISGHVSLFWYQQALGQGPEFLTYFQNEAQLDKSGLPSDRFFAERPEGSVSTLKIQRTQQEDSAVYLCASSLLGQGTGELFFGEGSRLTVL.

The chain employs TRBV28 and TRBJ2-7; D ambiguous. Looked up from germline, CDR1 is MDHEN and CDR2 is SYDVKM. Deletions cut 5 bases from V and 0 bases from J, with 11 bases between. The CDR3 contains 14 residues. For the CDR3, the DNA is TGTGCCAGCAGTCCACCTAGGGTCTCCTACGAGCAGTACTTC. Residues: CASSPPRVSYEQYF.

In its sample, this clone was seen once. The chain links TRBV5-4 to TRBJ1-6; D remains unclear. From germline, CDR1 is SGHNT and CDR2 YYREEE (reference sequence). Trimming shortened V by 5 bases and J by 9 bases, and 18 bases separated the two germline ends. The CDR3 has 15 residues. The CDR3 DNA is TGTGCCAGCAGTACCGAGAGGGTGGGCGGTTCACCCCTCCACTTT. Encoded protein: CASSTERVGGSPLHF.

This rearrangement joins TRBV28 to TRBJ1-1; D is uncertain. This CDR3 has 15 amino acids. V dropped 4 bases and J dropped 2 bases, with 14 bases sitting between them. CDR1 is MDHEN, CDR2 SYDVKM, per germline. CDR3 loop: CASSYPYSGNTEAFF. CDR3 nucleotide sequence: TGTGCCAGCAGTTACCCCTATAGTGGAAACACTGAAGCTTTCTTT. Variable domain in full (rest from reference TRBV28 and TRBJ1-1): DVKVTQSSRYLVKRTGEKVFLECVQDMDHENMFWYRQDPGLGLRLIYFSYDVKMKEKGDIPEGYSVSREKKERFSLILESASTNQTSMYLCASSYPYSGNTEAFFGQGTRLTVV.

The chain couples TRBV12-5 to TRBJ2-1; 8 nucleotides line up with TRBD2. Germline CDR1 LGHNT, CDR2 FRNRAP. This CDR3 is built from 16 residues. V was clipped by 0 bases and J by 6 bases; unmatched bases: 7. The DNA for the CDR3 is TGTGCTAGTGGTTTGGTACTAACTAGCGGCGGCAATGAGCAGTTCTTC. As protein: CASGLVLTSGGNEQFF.

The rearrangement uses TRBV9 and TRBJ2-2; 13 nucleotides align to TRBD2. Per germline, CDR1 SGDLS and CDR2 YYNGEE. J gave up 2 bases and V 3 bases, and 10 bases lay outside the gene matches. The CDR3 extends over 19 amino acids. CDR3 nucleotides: TGTGCCAGCAGCGGATGGTGGACTAGCGGGAGTTCTAACACCGGGGAGCTGTTTTTT. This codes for CASSGWWTSGSSNTGELFF.

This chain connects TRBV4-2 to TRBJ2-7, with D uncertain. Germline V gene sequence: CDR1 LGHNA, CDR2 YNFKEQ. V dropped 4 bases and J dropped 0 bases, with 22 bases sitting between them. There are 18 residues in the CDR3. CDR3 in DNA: TGTGCCAGCAGCCCTTTCACCTCCAGTGAGGCTAGCTCCTACGAGCAGTACTTC. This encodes CASSPFTSSEASSYEQYF.

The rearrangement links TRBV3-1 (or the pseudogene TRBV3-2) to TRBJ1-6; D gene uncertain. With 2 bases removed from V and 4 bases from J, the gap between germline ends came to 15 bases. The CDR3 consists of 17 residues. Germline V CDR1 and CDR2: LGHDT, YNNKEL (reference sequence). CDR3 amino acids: CASSQKTVVSYNSPLHF. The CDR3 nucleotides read TGTGCCAGCAGCCAAAAGACTGTTGTTTCTTATAATTCACCCCTCCACTTT.

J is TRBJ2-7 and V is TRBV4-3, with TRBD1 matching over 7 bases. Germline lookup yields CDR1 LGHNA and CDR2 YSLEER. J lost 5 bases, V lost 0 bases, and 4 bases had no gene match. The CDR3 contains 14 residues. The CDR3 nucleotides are TGCGCCAGCAGCCAAGAGGCGCAGGGGGACGAGCAGTACTTC. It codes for CASSQEAQGDEQYF.